This T cell receptor (beta chain) was captured in a study of cytomegalovirus exposure and HLA in healthy donors. Study-wide context: A prior study identified 100 million to 130 million unique TCR beta sequences from about 180 million T cells.

General observations from the study: Previous analysis showed most TCR beta V segments were productive about 90% or about 30% of the time. For TCR beta chains, V- and J-gene trimming was later linked to a missense DCLRE1C variant.

Researchers ran the PCR with 60 Vbeta and 13 Jbeta primers. Only in-frame clones appear in the TCRdb table, and some are missing; sequencing was by immunoSEQ multiplex PCR. Counted here are 90,000 to 110,000 clones, approximately 16% occurring once; the ten biggest clones make up over 0.65%. In regard to this clone: Its cognate antigen is unknown.

This receptor was identified in a female donor in good health and CMV-seronegative. The sample taken for sequencing was PBMCs.

CDR3 sequence: CASSTLAGVNEQYF. The CDR3 DNA follows: TGCGCCAGCAGCACTCTAGCGGGAGTCAACGAGCAGTACTTC. The chain has TRBV5-1 and TRBJ2-7; 10 bases line up with TRBD2. The CDR3 has 14 residues. V trimming: 4 bases; J trimming: 5 bases; junction bases outside the gene matches: 6. Germline V gene data show CDR1 as SGHRS and CDR2 as YFSETQ.